These 9 T cell receptor beta chains were all obtained from the same sample, sequenced in a study of vaccination and CD4 T cells after COVID-19. No cognate antigen is known for these TCRs. Treatment defined: roughly ten-day PBMC culture with coronavirus spike peptide pools or control peptides (ViraFEST assay). CD4+ T cells that came from the unexposed donor were collected before the COVID-19 pandemic (2011-2018). The Oncomine TCR Beta short-read assay generated sequence data from the DNA of cultured CD4+ T cells. Via MiXCR, TCRdb re-called the PCR reads, giving one row per CDR3 protein. The table includes 8,500 to 10,000 distinct CDR3 sequences, 50% to 65% detected once. Sequenced sample: CD4+ T cells from blood, cultured in vitro. The origin of the receptors is a human donor in good health.

A few counts support this clonotype. The chain links TRBV9 to TRBJ2-7, with D tentatively TRBD1 or TRBD2 (5 bases each). From germline, CDR1 is SGDLS and CDR2 YYNGEE. The CDR3 is 13 amino acids. Between the trimmed V and J ends, which lost 4 bases and 5 bases, there was a span of 13 bases. The CDR3 here is CASSRGASDEQYF. CDR3 DNA: TGTGCCAGCAGCCGAGGGGCTTCAGACGAGCAGTACTTC.

CDR3 DNA: TGTGCCAGCAGCCCTCTTAGCGGGAGGGCAGAGACCCAGTACTTC. Translated, it gives CASSPLSGRAETQYF. The chain recombines TRBV7-7 with TRBJ2-5, with 11 bases identical to TRBD2. The CDR3 is 15 amino acids. Per germline, CDR1 SSHAT and CDR2 FNYEAQ (reference sequence). V lost 5 bases and J lost 4; bases outside the gene matches: 6.

The chain carries TRBV10-1 and TRBJ2-3, with D perhaps TRBD1 (6 bases). Trimming shortened V by 4 bases and J by 2 bases, and 7 bases separated the two germline ends. This CDR3 comprises 13 residues. Per the germline V gene, CDR1 is WNHNN and CDR2 is SYGVQD (reference sequence). The CDR3 region has the DNA TGCGCCAGCAGTGGACAGGCCACAGATACGCAGTATTTT. It specifies CASSGQATDTQYF.

This clonotype occurred once. The junction and the germline gene differ at one end; a read error may be behind it. This chain uses TRBV19 with TRBJ1-4; unclear D gene. Germline V gives CDR1 LNHDA, CDR2 SQIVND (reference sequence). This CDR3 is 14 amino acids long. DNA of the CDR3: TGTGCCAGTAGTATTGGCGGCAGGCGGCGGCCAGAGACTTTT. This translates into CASSIGGRRRPETF.

This clonotype was seen a few times. The chain has TRBV27 and TRBJ1-2; D perhaps matches TRBD1 (5 bases). Trimming took 6 bases from V and 4 from J, leaving 21 bases between them. Germline loops: CDR1 MNHEY, CDR2 SMNVEV (reference sequence). CDR3 size: 16 residues. In DNA, the CDR3 is TGTGCCAGCAGCCCGACAGCCCCAGGTTCGCTCTATGGCTACACCTTC. Its protein product is CASSPTAPGSLYGYTF.

CDR3 in DNA: TGCAGTGCTAGGGGAGGGATTGGAAAGTCCTACGAGCAGTACTTC. Encoded protein: CSARGGIGKSYEQYF. The V call is TRBV20-1, the J call TRBJ2-7; 7 bases agree with TRBD2. CDR1 DFQATT and CDR2 SNEGSKA come from the germline V gene (reference sequence). The CDR3 covers 15 residues. V shed 3 bases and J 1 base; nucleotides not matched to a gene: 9.

V is TRBV20-1 and J is TRBJ2-1, with D uncertain. The CDR3 is 16 residues long. Germline V gives CDR1 DFQATT, CDR2 SNEGSKA (reference sequence). V gave up 2 bases and J gave up 7 bases, with 21 bases separating them. The CDR3 protein is CSARSRWSLLGNEQFF. CDR3 coding DNA: TGCAGTGCTAGAAGCCGATGGTCGCTCCTGGGGAATGAGCAGTTCTTC.

This clonotype was recorded a few times. J is TRBJ1-3 and V is TRBV6-5; tentative D call: TRBD1 (6 bases). The V and J ends lost 4 bases and 4 bases respectively, with 17 bases between them. The germline gives CDR1 MNHEY, CDR2 SVGAGI. The CDR3 runs 16 residues. Here the CDR3 DNA reads TGTGCCAGCAGTTCACTAGGGGGGGGAGCCGGAAACACCATATATTTT. This translates into CASSSLGGGAGNTIYF.

The CDR3 spells CASSQLQGSSEAFF. CDR3 bases: TGTGCCAGCAGCCAGCTACAGGGATCTTCTGAAGCTTTCTTT. The V gene is TRBV7-9, the J gene TRBJ1-1; D may be TRBD1 (6 bases). V lost 5 bases, J lost 6 bases, and 16 bases lay in between. The CDR3 length is 14 residues. The germline V gene encodes CDR1 SEHNR and CDR2 FQNEAQ (reference sequence).